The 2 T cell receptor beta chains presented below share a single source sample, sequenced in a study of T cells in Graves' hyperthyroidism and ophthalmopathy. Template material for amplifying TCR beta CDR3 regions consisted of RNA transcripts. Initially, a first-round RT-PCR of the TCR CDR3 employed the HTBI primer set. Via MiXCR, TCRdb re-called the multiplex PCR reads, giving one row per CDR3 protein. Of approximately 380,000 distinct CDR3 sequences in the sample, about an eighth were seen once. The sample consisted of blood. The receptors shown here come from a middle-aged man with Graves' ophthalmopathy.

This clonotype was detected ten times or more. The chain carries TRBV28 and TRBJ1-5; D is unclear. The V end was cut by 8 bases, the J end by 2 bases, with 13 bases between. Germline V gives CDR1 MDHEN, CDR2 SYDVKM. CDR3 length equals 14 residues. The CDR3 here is CASGLEGGNQPQHF. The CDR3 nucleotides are TGTGCCAGCGGCTTGGAGGGTGGCAATCAGCCCCAGCATTTT.

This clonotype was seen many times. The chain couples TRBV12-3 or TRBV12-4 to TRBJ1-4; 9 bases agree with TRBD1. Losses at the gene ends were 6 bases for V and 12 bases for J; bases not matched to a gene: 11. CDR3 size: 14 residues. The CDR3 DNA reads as TGTGCCAGCAGCCGTCCCGGGACAGGGAGGGAACTGTTTTTT. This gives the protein CASSRPGTGRELFF.